This T cell receptor beta chain was sequenced for a study of blood T cell repertoires in COVID-19. In the source study's methods: Nucleated cell counts were estimated from reference gene primer amplification. Profiling relied on immunoSEQ multiplex PCR, and the TCRdb table lists in-frame clones only, not all of them. The DNA was the basis for D and trimming; V, J and clone size are from that table. The profile covers approximately 210,000 clones, with less than 90% appearing a single time and under 0.9% taken by the ten largest. This clonotype originated in a man aged 40-55 years with acute or convalescent COVID-19. What was sequenced was peripheral blood.

The CDR3, as DNA: TGTGCCAGCAGACCCCAGGGGGCGATCTATCAGCCCCAGCATTTT. This gives the protein CASRPQGAIYQPQHF. J is TRBJ1-5 and V is TRBV28; 8 bases align to TRBD1. CDR1 and CDR2 (germline): MDHEN, SYDVKM. Unmatched junction bases numbered 9, after V lost 6 bases and J lost 5 bases. There are 15 residues in the CDR3.